The 8 T cell receptor beta chains below were found in one sample sequenced in a study of cytomegalovirus exposure and HLA in healthy donors. The PCR used 60 Vbeta and 13 Jbeta primers. Method: immunoSEQ multiplex PCR; TCRdb's copy keeps in-frame clones and lacks some. The table has about 150,000 clones, approximately 80% seen once; the top ten hold 5.5% to 7.5%. Source material: PBMCs. Every receptor here comes from a man aged 25 to 40 in good health and CMV-seropositive.

The chain carries TRBV20-1 and TRBJ2-5; D not resolved. Trimming took 4 bases from V and 1 from J, leaving 4 bases between them. The CDR3 runs 11 residues. Germline V gene lookup returns CDR1 DFQATT and CDR2 SNEGSKA (reference sequence). The CDR3 here is CSATSQETQYF. CDR3 bases: TGCAGTGCTACTAGCCAAGAGACCCAGTACTTC.

The gene calls are TRBV19 and TRBJ1-1; 8 nucleotides match TRBD1. The ends lost 8 bases at V and 2 bases at J; junction bases unmatched: 7. Germline loops: CDR1 LNHDA, CDR2 SQIVND (reference sequence). The CDR3 has 14 amino acids. The CDR3 protein is CASRGGQGNTEAFF. The CDR3 DNA follows: TGTGCCAGTCGGGGCGGACAGGGAAACACTGAAGCTTTCTTT.

This clone was seen only a few times. The chain couples TRBV7-8 to TRBJ1-1; D is possibly TRBD1 (5 bases). Germline V lookup: CDR1 SGHVS, CDR2 FQNEAQ. The CDR3 sequence is 15 residues long. V gave up 3 bases and J gave up 1 base, with 12 bases separating them. The CDR3 spells CASSLGGGGNTEAFF. DNA for the CDR3: TGTGCCAGCAGCTTGGGGGGGGGAGGGAACACTGAAGCTTTCTTT.

DNA for the CDR3: TGTGCCAGCAGCGTAGGGGTGGGCGTCGGGAACACTGAAGCTTTCTTT. Translating it yields CASSVGVGVGNTEAFF. The chain carries TRBV9 and TRBJ1-1; D call uncertain. CDR1 is SGDLS and CDR2 is YYNGEE in the germline V gene. The germline V and J ends were trimmed by 0 bases and 1 base, with 13 bases remaining between them. This CDR3 has 16 residues.

J is TRBJ1-4 and V is TRBV29-1, with D perhaps TRBD1 (6 bases). V was shortened by 5 bases and J by 5 bases, with 15 bases between the two germline ends. Germline assignment: CDR1 SQVTM and CDR2 ANQGSEA. The CDR3 is 14 amino acids. CDR3 amino acids: CSVMTGGLNEKLFF. In DNA form, the CDR3 reads TGCAGCGTTATGACGGGGGGGCTGAATGAAAAACTGTTTTTT.

The genes are TRBV5-1 and TRBJ1-6; D call uncertain. V was clipped by 1 base and J by 7 bases, with 9 bases between them. From germline, CDR1 is SGHRS and CDR2 YFSETQ. CDR3 length: 14 amino acids. CDR3 nucleotides: TGCGCCAGCAGCTTGTTAGACTTGAATTCACCCCTCCACTTT. Protein sequence: CASSLLDLNSPLHF.

The J gene is TRBJ1-5, the V gene TRBV7-8, with D hard to call. The germline CDR1 and CDR2 sequences are SGHVS and FQNEAQ. The CDR3 runs to 14 residues. The V gene lost 1 base and the J gene lost 1 base, with 5 bases spanning the gap. CDR3 residues: CASSLVESNQPQHF. The CDR3 DNA is TGTGCCAGCAGCTTAGTGGAGAGCAATCAGCCCCAGCATTTT.

This clone was seen only once. The V call is TRBV15, the J call TRBJ1-6; TRBD1 aligns across 9 bases. The germline gives CDR1 LNHNV, CDR2 YYDKDF (reference sequence). The CDR3 runs 17 residues. After removal of 0 bases from V and 7 bases from J, the junction contained 7 bases not matched to a gene. CDR3 amino acids: CATSRDSVDRGNSPLHF. The CDR3 DNA follows: TGTGCCACCAGCAGAGATTCCGTGGACAGGGGAAATTCACCCCTCCACTTT.